These T cell receptor beta chains were read from a single sample in a study of memory CD4+ T cells and cytomegalovirus serostatus. Clones were sequenced by immunoSEQ multiplex PCR, and TCRdb holds only the in-frame ones, with some missing. This sample yields about 41,000 clones, of which 70% to 80% are seen a single time; approximately 0.81% belongs to the top ten. Sequenced sample: memory CD4+ T cells from blood. These receptor sequences come from an adult in good health and CMV-seronegative. CDR3s include the opening cysteine and the closing phenylalanine or tryptophan. The order of the fields is J gene, D gene, V gene, clone size, CDR3 length, CDR3 DNA, CDR3 protein. The D gene is left open where the match is weak. Not all rows give a size; the values are once, few, many and, for expanded clones, a class.

J gene: TRBJ1-1; D gene: -; V gene: TRBV7-6; clone size: -; CDR3 length: 15; CDR3 DNA: TGTGCCAGCAGCTCCCGGGCAGCCCGGAACACTGAAGCTTTCTTT; CDR3 protein: CASSSRAARNTEAFF
J gene: TRBJ1-3; D gene: TRBD1; V gene: TRBV9; clone size: -; CDR3 length: 21; CDR3 DNA: TGTGCCAGCAGCGTACATATGGGACAGGGGGCCGGAATCCACTCTGGAAACACCATATATTTT; CDR3 protein: CASSVHMGQGAGIHSGNTIYF
J gene: TRBJ2-2; D gene: -; V gene: TRBV21-1; clone size: -; CDR3 length: 16; CDR3 DNA: TGTGCCAGCAGCACCCCCTTTCCGGGTTATACCGGGGAGCTGTTTTTT; CDR3 protein: CASSTPFPGYTGELFF
J gene: TRBJ2-7; D gene: -; V gene: TRBV5-1; clone size: -; CDR3 length: 15; CDR3 DNA: TGCGCCAGCAGCTTGGACGGGACACCATATTACGAGCAGTACTTC; CDR3 protein: CASSLDGTPYYEQYF
J gene: TRBJ1-6; D gene: -; V gene: TRBV7-9; clone size: -; CDR3 length: 16; CDR3 DNA: TGTGCCAGCAGCTTGGGGCCGGGAGGGAAGGATTCACCCCTCCACTTT; CDR3 protein: CASSLGPGGKDSPLHF
J gene: TRBJ1-5; D gene: -; V gene: TRBV2; clone size: -; CDR3 length: 15; CDR3 DNA: TGTGCCAGCAGTGGACGTGGGCGGGACAATCAGCCCCAGCATTTT; CDR3 protein: CASSGRGRDNQPQHF
J gene: TRBJ2-3; D gene: -; V gene: TRBV5-4; clone size: -; CDR3 length: 10; CDR3 DNA: TGTGCCAGCGGCGCCGATACGCAGTATTTT; CDR3 protein: CASGADTQYF
J gene: TRBJ2-7; D gene: TRBD2; V gene: TRBV6-5; clone size: -; CDR3 length: 14; CDR3 DNA: TGTGCCAGCAGTGAGCGGGGGGTAGCCTACGAGCAGTACTTC; CDR3 protein: CASSERGVAYEQYF
J gene: TRBJ1-2; D gene: TRBD1; V gene: TRBV5-1; clone size: -; CDR3 length: 14; CDR3 DNA: TGCGCCAGCAGCTCACAGGGGGCTAACTATGGCTACACCTTC; CDR3 protein: CASSSQGANYGYTF
J gene: TRBJ1-2; D gene: -; V gene: TRBV7-9; clone size: -; CDR3 length: 14; CDR3 DNA: TGTGCCAGCAGCTCAGATCAGACTTTCTATGGCTACACCTTC; CDR3 protein: CASSSDQTFYGYTF
J gene: TRBJ1-2; D gene: -; V gene: TRBV29-1; clone size: -; CDR3 length: 11; CDR3 DNA: TGCAGCGTTGGTCAGAACTATGGCTACACCTTC; CDR3 protein: CSVGQNYGYTF
J gene: TRBJ1-5; D gene: -; V gene: TRBV7-2; clone size: -; CDR3 length: 13; CDR3 DNA: TGTGCCAGCAGCACGGACATTTCTCAGCCCCAGCATTTT; CDR3 protein: CASSTDISQPQHF
J gene: TRBJ1-1; D gene: -; V gene: TRBV5-1; clone size: -; CDR3 length: 15; CDR3 DNA: TGCGCCAGCAGCTTGACCGGGACGGTGAACACTGAAGCTTTCTTT; CDR3 protein: CASSLTGTVNTEAFF
J gene: TRBJ1-2; D gene: -; V gene: TRBV7-6; clone size: -; CDR3 length: 12; CDR3 DNA: TGTGCCAGCAGCGCGGGAAACTATGGCTACACCTTC; CDR3 protein: CASSAGNYGYTF
J gene: TRBJ1-1; D gene: TRBD1; V gene: TRBV9; clone size: -; CDR3 length: 14; CDR3 DNA: TGTGCCAGCAGCGCCCGGGACAGAAACACTGAAGCTTTCTTT; CDR3 protein: CASSARDRNTEAFF
J gene: TRBJ1-2; D gene: -; V gene: TRBV4-3; clone size: -; CDR3 length: 15; CDR3 DNA: TGCGCCAGCAGCCCTCAGCAGGGAAGTACGGGAGGCTACACCTTC; CDR3 protein: CASSPQQGSTGGYTF
J gene: TRBJ1-6; D gene: -; V gene: TRBV2; clone size: once; CDR3 length: 13; CDR3 DNA: TGTGCCAGCAGTGTTCAGTATAATTCACCCCTCCACTTT; CDR3 protein: CASSVQYNSPLHF
J gene: TRBJ2-6; D gene: TRBD2; V gene: TRBV5-4; clone size: -; CDR3 length: 15; CDR3 DNA: TGTGCCAGCAGCCCGCGGGGGGCTGGGGCCAACGTCCTGACTTTC; CDR3 protein: CASSPRGAGANVLTF
J gene: TRBJ2-5; D gene: TRBD2; V gene: TRBV7-6; clone size: -; CDR3 length: 18; CDR3 DNA: TGTGCCAGCAGCTTAAACCAATGGGGGGGGGAAGGAATGGAGACCCAGTACTTC; CDR3 protein: CASSLNQWGGEGMETQYF
J gene: TRBJ2-7; D gene: -; V gene: TRBV7-9; clone size: -; CDR3 length: 13; CDR3 DNA: TGTGCCAGCAGCTTAGTCCAGACCTACGAGCAGTACTTC; CDR3 protein: CASSLVQTYEQYF
J gene: TRBJ1-1; D gene: -; V gene: TRBV27; clone size: -; CDR3 length: 15; CDR3 DNA: TGTGCCAGCACTTCTGCGGGCAGGTCGCAGACTGAAGCTTTCTTT; CDR3 protein: CASTSAGRSQTEAFF
J gene: TRBJ1-4; D gene: -; V gene: TRBV27; clone size: -; CDR3 length: 15; CDR3 DNA: TGTGCCAGCAGTTCCTTGGCTGCAACTAATGAAAAACTGTTTTTT; CDR3 protein: CASSSLAATNEKLFF
J gene: TRBJ1-1; D gene: -; V gene: TRBV6-1; clone size: -; CDR3 length: 15; CDR3 DNA: TGTGCCAGCAGTGGCCTATCGACAGTGAACACTGAAGCTTTCTTT; CDR3 protein: CASSGLSTVNTEAFF
J gene: TRBJ2-7; D gene: -; V gene: TRBV6-5; clone size: once; CDR3 length: 14; CDR3 DNA: TGTGCCAGCAGTTACTCCCCCAGGGTGGGCGAGCAGTACTTC; CDR3 protein: CASSYSPRVGEQYF
J gene: TRBJ1-6; D gene: TRBD1; V gene: TRBV7-2; clone size: -; CDR3 length: 17; CDR3 DNA: TGTGCCACCGAGGGTGGGACAGGGATTTCCTATAATTCACCCCTCCACTTT; CDR3 protein: CATEGGTGISYNSPLHF
J gene: TRBJ1-1; D gene: -; V gene: TRBV5-1; clone size: -; CDR3 length: 14; CDR3 DNA: TGCGCCAGCAGCTTGGCCGGAAGGAACACTGAAGCTTTCTTT; CDR3 protein: CASSLAGRNTEAFF
J gene: TRBJ2-3; D gene: TRBD1; V gene: TRBV5-4; clone size: -; CDR3 length: 17; CDR3 DNA: TGTGCCAGCAGCTCGGCAACAGGGGGGTTAGAGGGAGATACGCAGTATTTT; CDR3 protein: CASSSATGGLEGDTQYF
J gene: TRBJ2-5; D gene: TRBD2; V gene: TRBV7-3; clone size: -; CDR3 length: 15; CDR3 DNA: TGTGCCAGCAGCCAGCGGCGGGGGGGCATCGAGACCCAGTACTTC; CDR3 protein: CASSQRRGGIETQYF